One and the same sample provided the 19 T cell receptor beta chains below, sequenced in a study of shared clonotypes between healthy human individuals (dated by TCRdb to about 2020). CD8 naive samples consisted of CD45RO-negative cells that were positively selected for CCR7, yielding a CD45RA+CCR7+ population without TemRA cells. The library was generated by the immunoSEQ multiplex PCR assay. TCRdb holds this immuneACCESS table with in-frame rearrangements only. Some clones are missing; in checked studies, unresolved V genes explain under half, and the rest has no known cause. For this sample there are approximately 1.9 million clones; around 95% appear just once. Clones ranked in the top ten supply around 1.7% of the sample. Sequenced: naive CD8+ T cells from PBMCs. According to the study, the label for this sample's cell subset or site signals: CD45RA+CCR7+. The origin of the receptors is a young man in good health. Some clones in this sample may be carry-over from other donors' samples.

This chain links TRBV5-1 with TRBJ2-7, with 8 bases matching TRBD1. J lost 7 bases, V lost 4 bases, and 7 bases had no gene match. Germline V gives CDR1 SGHRS, CDR2 YFSETQ. The CDR3 is made up of 13 amino acids. CDR3 in amino acids: CASSDQDRVEQYF. CDR3 sequence (DNA): TGCGCCAGCAGCGATCAGGACAGGGTGGAGCAGTACTTC.

The CDR3 DNA reads TGTGCCAGCAGTTATCAGGGTTTAGGTTCCTACGAGCAGTACTTC. Encoded protein: CASSYQGLGSYEQYF. The chain has TRBV6-5 and TRBJ2-7; weak D call: TRBD1 (5 bases). Germline lookup yields CDR1 MNHEY and CDR2 SVGAGI. V lost 3 bases to trimming and J lost 1 base, with 13 bases between them. The CDR3 is made up of 15 amino acids.

The CDR3 sequence is CASSLNWEGINTEAFF. The CDR3 DNA follows: TGTGCCAGTAGCCTCAATTGGGAGGGCATAAACACTGAAGCTTTCTTT. The J gene is TRBJ1-1, the V gene TRBV19; D ambiguous. This CDR3 spans 16 amino acids. V was trimmed by 6 bases and J by 2 bases, leaving 19 bases between them. Germline CDR1 is LNHDA and CDR2 is SQIVND (reference sequence).

The rearrangement uses TRBV7-8 and TRBJ1-5; D gene unclear. The CDR3 sequence is 14 residues long. Germline V gene data show CDR1 as SGHVS and CDR2 as FQNEAQ. V was clipped by 2 bases and J by 6 bases, with 11 bases between them. CDR3 sequence reads: CASSLRSLSQPQHF. In DNA, the CDR3 is TGTGCCAGCAGCTTAAGAAGCCTTAGTCAGCCCCAGCATTTT.

About this clone: In the same sample, other DNA sequences code for this CDR3. V usage is TRBV14 and J usage is TRBJ2-7, with no clear D. The V gene's germline CDR1 is SGHDN and CDR2 FVKESK. The V end lost 1 base, the J end lost 5 bases, and 6 bases lay between the germline ends. The CDR3 sequence is 12 residues long. The CDR3 here is CASSQVLNEQYF. In nucleotides, the CDR3 is TGTGCCAGCAGCCAAGTTCTAAACGAGCAGTACTTC.

There are a few counts of this clone. This chain connects TRBV27 to TRBJ2-7; D gene uncertain. Germline loops: CDR1 MNHEY, CDR2 SMNVEV (reference sequence). The ends were cut back, 0 bases at V and 0 bases at J, with 9 bases in the middle. The CDR3 is 15 amino acids. In nucleotides, the CDR3 is TGTGCCAGCAGTTTATCCCAGGCAAGCTCCTACGAGCAGTACTTC. This sequence encodes CASSLSQASSYEQYF.

Here the CDR3 reads CASTPRGSNEQFF. Written as DNA, the CDR3 is TGTGCCAGCACCCCCAGGGGAAGCAATGAGCAGTTCTTC. The chain links TRBV27 to TRBJ2-1; perhaps TRBD1 as D (6 bases). Germline assignment: CDR1 MNHEY and CDR2 SMNVEV (reference sequence). The CDR3 consists of 13 residues. V lost 7 bases and J lost 6, with 13 bases in between.

This chain connects TRBV9 to TRBJ2-7, with TRBD2 identical over 11 bases. The germline V gene has CDR1 SGDLS and CDR2 YYNGEE. Losses at the gene ends were 0 bases for V and 4 bases for J; bases not matched to a gene: 3. This CDR3 region has 15 residues. DNA for the CDR3: TGTGCCAGCAGCGTAGGGCCTAGCGGGAGGTACGAGCAGTACTTC. Translation gives CASSVGPSGRYEQYF.

V is TRBV10-3 and J is TRBJ2-7; tentative D call: TRBD1 (6 bases). Trimming took 0 bases from V and 3 from J, leaving 9 bases between them. The germline V gene encodes CDR1 ENHRY and CDR2 SYGVKD. This CDR3 comprises 14 residues. DNA for the CDR3: TGTGCCATCAGTGAGTCAACACAGGGCTACGAGCAGTACTTC. Its translation is CAISESTQGYEQYF.

The chain recombines TRBV15 with TRBJ2-1; unclear D gene. In germline, CDR1 is LNHNV, CDR2 YYDKDF (reference sequence). The CDR3 is 15 residues long. The ends were cut back, 4 bases at V and 9 bases at J, with 19 bases in the middle. CDR3 sequence (DNA): TGTGCCACCAGCACTGGAGCAAGTGCCGCCCGTGAGCAGTTCTTC. This translates into CATSTGASAAREQFF.

CDR3 sequence reads: CASSGAVQETQYF. As DNA, the CDR3 is TGCGCCAGCAGTGGGGCGGTCCAAGAGACCCAGTACTTC. The chain carries TRBV10-1 and TRBJ2-5; D is undetermined. CDR1 is WNHNN and CDR2 is SYGVQD in the germline V gene (reference sequence). There are 13 residues in the CDR3. The V gene lost 4 bases and the J gene lost 1 base, with 7 bases spanning the gap.

The chain couples TRBV29-1 to TRBJ2-1, with no clear D. From germline, CDR1 is SQVTM and CDR2 ANQGSEA. V was shortened by 7 bases and J by 6 bases, with 7 bases between the two germline ends. CDR3 length: 10 amino acids. The CDR3 spells CSALGNEQFF. The CDR3 DNA reads as TGCAGCGCCTTGGGCAATGAGCAGTTCTTC.

This clone was seen once. The chain recombines TRBV28 with TRBJ1-2, with D unclear. The CDR3 loop spans 15 amino acids. Per germline, CDR1 MDHEN and CDR2 SYDVKM. Trimming pared 2 bases from V and 2 bases from J, leaving 12 bases between. The CDR3 nucleotides are TGTGCCAGCAGTTTAATAGGGATCTTAAACTATGGCTACACCTTC. Protein: CASSLIGILNYGYTF.

This rearrangement joins TRBV7-2 to TRBJ2-1, with a weak D call TRBD2 (5 bases). The CDR3 totals 14 residues. Trimming shortened V by 5 bases and J by 4 bases, and 12 bases separated the two germline ends. Germline assignment: CDR1 SGHTA and CDR2 FQGNSA. The CDR3 protein is CASSPGLNYNEQFF. The CDR3 nucleotides are TGTGCCAGCAGCCCTGGACTCAATTACAATGAGCAGTTCTTC.

This rearrangement joins TRBV7-6 to TRBJ2-1; 10 nucleotides agree with TRBD2. Germline CDR1 reads SGHVS; CDR2 reads FNYEAQ. V shed 7 bases, J shed 6 bases, and the junction held 15 bases outside the gene matches. The CDR3 length is 17 residues. CDR3 DNA sequence: TGTGCCAGCACAATAAAGCGGGAGGGCCCTGCTCCCAATGAGCAGTTCTTC. Protein product: CASTIKREGPAPNEQFF.

A word on this clone: At one end the junction does not follow the germline gene, possibly because of a read error. V and J are TRBV15 and TRBJ1-5; 9 bases fit TRBD1. Germline CDR1 is LNHNV and CDR2 is YYDKDF (reference sequence). The CDR3 is 14 amino acids. CDR3 DNA sequence: TGTGCCACCAGCGGAGACAGGGGGGGTCAGCCCCAGCATTTT. It encodes CATSGDRGGQPQHF.

The chain combines TRBV7-9 with TRBJ2-7; D possibly matches TRBD1 or TRBD2 (5 bases each). With 5 bases removed from V and 4 bases from J, the gap between germline ends came to 9 bases. The germline CDR1 and CDR2 sequences are SEHNR and FQNEAQ (reference sequence). The CDR3 is made up of 12 amino acids. The CDR3 region has the DNA TGTGCCAGCAGCAACGAGGGGTACGAGCAGTACTTC. This gives the protein CASSNEGYEQYF.

This clone was recorded once. CDR3 sequence reads: CASSPTVSSYEQYF. The CDR3 nucleotides are TGTGCCAGCAGTCCAACAGTGAGCTCCTACGAGCAGTACTTC. The chain combines TRBV27 with TRBJ2-7; D gene ambiguous. The V gene's germline CDR1 is MNHEY and CDR2 SMNVEV (reference sequence). The CDR3 totals 14 residues. Trimming left V 5 bases short and J 0 bases short, with 11 bases between.

This clone was seen only once. The rearrangement uses TRBV5-6 and TRBJ2-5; no firm D call. Trimming cost V 5 bases and J 5 bases, with 13 bases left between them. The CDR3 length is 13 residues. Germline V CDR1 and CDR2: SGHDT, YYEEEE. The CDR3 region is CASSGLSGETQYF. CDR3 bases: TGTGCCAGCAGTGGATTGTCCGGGGAGACCCAGTACTTC.